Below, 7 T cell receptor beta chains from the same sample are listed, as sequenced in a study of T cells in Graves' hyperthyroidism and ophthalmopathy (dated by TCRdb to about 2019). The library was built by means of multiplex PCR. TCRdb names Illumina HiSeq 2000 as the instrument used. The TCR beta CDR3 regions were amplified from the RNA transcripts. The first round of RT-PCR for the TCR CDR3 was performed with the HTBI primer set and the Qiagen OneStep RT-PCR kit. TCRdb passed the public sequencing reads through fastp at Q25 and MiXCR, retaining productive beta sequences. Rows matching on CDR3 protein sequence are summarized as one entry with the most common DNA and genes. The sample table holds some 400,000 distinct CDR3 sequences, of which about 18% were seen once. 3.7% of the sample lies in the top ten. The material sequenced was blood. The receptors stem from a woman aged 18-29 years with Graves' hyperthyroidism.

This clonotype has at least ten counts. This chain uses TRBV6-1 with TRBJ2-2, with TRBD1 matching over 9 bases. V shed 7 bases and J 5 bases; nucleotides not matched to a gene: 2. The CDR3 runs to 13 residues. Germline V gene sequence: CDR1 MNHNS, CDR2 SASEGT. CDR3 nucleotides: TGTGCCAGCATCGACAGGGGGACCGGGGAGCTGTTTTTT. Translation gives CASIDRGTGELFF.

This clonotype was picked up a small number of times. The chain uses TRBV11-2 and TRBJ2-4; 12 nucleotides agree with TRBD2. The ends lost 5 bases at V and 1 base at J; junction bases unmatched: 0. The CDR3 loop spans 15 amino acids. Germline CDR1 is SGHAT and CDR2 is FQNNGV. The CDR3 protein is CASSGLAGAKNIQYF. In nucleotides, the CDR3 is TGTGCCAGCAGCGGACTAGCGGGGGCCAAAAACATTCAGTACTTC.

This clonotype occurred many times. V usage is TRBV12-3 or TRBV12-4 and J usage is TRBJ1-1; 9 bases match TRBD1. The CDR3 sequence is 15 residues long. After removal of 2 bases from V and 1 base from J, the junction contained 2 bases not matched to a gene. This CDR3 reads CASSLRTGANTEAFF. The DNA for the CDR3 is TGTGCCAGCAGTTTAAGGACAGGGGCGAACACTGAAGCTTTCTTT.

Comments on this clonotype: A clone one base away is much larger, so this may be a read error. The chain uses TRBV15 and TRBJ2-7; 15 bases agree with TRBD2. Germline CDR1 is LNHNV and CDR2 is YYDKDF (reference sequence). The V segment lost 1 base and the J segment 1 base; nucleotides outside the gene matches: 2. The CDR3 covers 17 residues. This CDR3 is CATSRGGTSGGSYEQYF. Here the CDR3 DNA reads TGTGCCACCAGCAGAGGGGGGACTAGCGGGGGGTCCTACGAGCAGTACTTC. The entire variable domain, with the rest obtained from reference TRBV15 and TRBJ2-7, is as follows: DAMVIQNPRYQVTQFGKPVTLSCSQTLNHNVMYWYQQKSSQAPKLLFHYYDKDFNNEADTPDNFQSRRPNTSFCFLDIRSPGLGDTAMYLCATSRGGTSGGSYEQYFGPGTRLTVT.

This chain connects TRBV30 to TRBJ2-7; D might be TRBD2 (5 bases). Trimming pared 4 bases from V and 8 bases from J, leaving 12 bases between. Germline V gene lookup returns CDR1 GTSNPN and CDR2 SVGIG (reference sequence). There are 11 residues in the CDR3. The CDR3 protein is CAWTSPWKQYF. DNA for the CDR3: TGTGCCTGGACTAGCCCTTGGAAGCAGTACTTC.

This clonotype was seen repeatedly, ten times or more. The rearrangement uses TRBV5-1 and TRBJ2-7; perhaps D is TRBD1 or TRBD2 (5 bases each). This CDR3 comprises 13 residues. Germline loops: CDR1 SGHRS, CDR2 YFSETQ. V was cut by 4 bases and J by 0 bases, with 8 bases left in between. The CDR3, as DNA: TGCGCCAGCAGCGTCGGGGCCTCCTACGAGCAGTACTTC. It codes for CASSVGASYEQYF.

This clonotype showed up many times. CDR3 in amino acids: CSVGRWGETQYF. The CDR3 bases are TGCAGCGTTGGTAGGTGGGGAGAGACCCAGTACTTC. V usage is TRBV29-1 and J usage is TRBJ2-5; D gene unclear. The CDR3 spans 12 residues. Germline-derived CDR1 and CDR2 are SQVTM and ANQGSEA. Between the trimmed V and J ends, which lost 4 bases and 4 bases, there was a span of 10 bases.